Presented here are 28 T cell receptor beta chains from one specimen sequenced in a study of molecular identifiers for immune sequencing clone quantification. TCRdb processed the PCR reads anew with MiXCR; each CDR3 protein has one entry. Among around 460,000 distinct CDR3 sequences, roughly 26% were seen once, and the ten largest hold around 0.76%. Material for sequencing was naive CD8+ T cells from blood, with Jurkat cell RNA spiked in. Described subset: FACS-sorted CD8+CD4-CCR7+CD45RA+ naive T cells. The receptors were sampled from a human donor in good health. Some libraries in this study had Jurkat cell RNA spiked in.

There are many counts of this clonotype. The genes are TRBV25-1 and TRBJ2-3, with D maybe TRBD2 (6 bases). The V gene lost 6 bases and the J gene lost 0 bases, with 13 bases spanning the gap. Germline-derived CDR1 and CDR2 are MGHDK and SYGVNS. The CDR3 extends over 15 amino acids. CDR3 region: CASSILAASTDTQYF. DNA for the CDR3: TGTGCCAGCAGCATACTAGCAGCTAGCACAGATACGCAGTATTTT.

A few counts support this clonotype. The genes are TRBV27 and TRBJ1-5; maybe TRBD1 (5 bases). From germline, CDR1 is MNHEY and CDR2 SMNVEV (reference sequence). V gave up 2 bases and J gave up 3 bases, with 8 bases separating them. The length of the CDR3 is 14 residues. The CDR3 DNA reads as TGTGCCAGCAGTTTACAGGGTCCCAATCAGCCCCAGCATTTT. Its translation: CASSLQGPNQPQHF.

V usage is TRBV6-5 and J usage is TRBJ1-2; 9 bases are a match to TRBD1. CDR3 length: 14 residues. Germline lookup yields CDR1 MNHEY and CDR2 SVGAGI. Trimming took 6 bases from V and 4 from J; bases not matched to a gene: 6. The CDR3 DNA reads TGTGCCAGCAGATGGGGGACAGGGAGCTATGGCTACACCTTC. Its translation: CASRWGTGSYGYTF.

This clonotype has a count of ten or more. CDR3 bases: TGCAGCGTGACAGGGGCGGTCACTGAAGCTTTCTTT. Amino acids: CSVTGAVTEAFF. This chain links TRBV29-1 with TRBJ1-1; 8 positions match TRBD1. The V segment lost 6 bases and the J segment 4 bases; nucleotides outside the gene matches: 4. Per germline, CDR1 SQVTM and CDR2 ANQGSEA. The CDR3 spans 12 residues.

The chain carries TRBV7-2 and TRBJ2-2, with TRBD2 identical over 8 bases. The CDR3 has 15 amino acids. Germline CDR1 reads SGHTA; CDR2 reads FQGNSA. The trim removed 4 bases at V and 6 bases at J, leaving 7 bases unmatched. CDR3 amino acids: CASSSQASGPGELFF. Written as DNA, the CDR3 is TGTGCCAGCAGCTCCCAGGCTAGCGGGCCCGGGGAGCTGTTTTTT.

Only a few counts were recorded for this clonotype. The rearrangement uses TRBV19 and TRBJ2-1, with D uncertain. V dropped 2 bases and J dropped 0 bases, with 14 bases sitting between them. This CDR3 region has 17 residues. Per the germline V gene, CDR1 is LNHDA and CDR2 is SQIVND (reference sequence). The CDR3 DNA is TGTGCCAGTAGTATAACCCCGGGCCGGAGCTCCTACAATGAGCAGTTCTTC. Translating gives CASSITPGRSSYNEQFF.

This clonotype was seen at least ten times. The chain recombines TRBV4-1 with TRBJ2-3; D may match TRBD1 or TRBD2 (6 bases each). CDR1 is MGHRA and CDR2 is YSYEKL in the germline V gene. V was clipped by 0 bases and J by 0 bases, with 19 bases between them. CDR3 length equals 19 residues. The CDR3 DNA reads TGCGCCAGCAGCCAAGATAGAACGGGGGCCCCTGTCAGCACAGATACGCAGTATTTT. Its protein is CASSQDRTGAPVSTDTQYF.

Only a few counts were recorded for this clonotype. This chain links TRBV20-1 with TRBJ1-5, with D perhaps matching TRBD1 (6 bases). With 3 bases removed from V and 0 bases from J, the gap between germline ends came to 12 bases. Germline V gives CDR1 DFQATT, CDR2 SNEGSKA (reference sequence). This CDR3 region has 15 residues. The CDR3 coding sequence is TGCAGTGCTAGGGGGGCAGAGTATAGCAATCAGCCCCAGCATTTT. Its protein product is CSARGAEYSNQPQHF.

J is TRBJ1-5 and V is TRBV4-1, with 7 bases lining up with TRBD1. This CDR3 is 16 amino acids long. V lost 4 bases to trimming and J lost 3 bases; unmatched junction nucleotides: 9. CDR1 MGHRA and CDR2 YSYEKL come from the germline V gene. The DNA for the CDR3 is TGCGCCAGCAGCCGCCAGACAGGGTTTAACAATCAGCCCCAGCATTTT. Its protein product is CASSRQTGFNNQPQHF.

This clonotype has ten or more counts. The chain joins TRBV7-9 to TRBJ1-4; tentative D call: TRBD1 (5 bases). Germline CDR1 SEHNR, CDR2 FQNEAQ (reference sequence). The length of the CDR3 is 14 residues. Deletions cut 5 bases from V and 5 bases from J, with 12 bases between. For the CDR3, the DNA is TGTGCCAGCAGCCGGACACTTATAAATGAAAAACTGTTTTTT. Translating it yields CASSRTLINEKLFF.

The sample holds a few counts of this clonotype. The J gene is TRBJ2-6, the V gene TRBV6-6; unclear D gene. This CDR3 spans 15 amino acids. V was pared by 1 base and J by 0 bases, with 4 bases between. Germline V gene sequence: CDR1 MNHNY, CDR2 SVGAGI (reference sequence). In DNA, the CDR3 is TGTGCCAGCAGTTACTTGCACTCTGGGGCCAACGTCCTGACTTTC. It specifies CASSYLHSGANVLTF.

The chain links TRBV20-1 to TRBJ2-7; D is uncertain. Germline CDR1 is DFQATT and CDR2 is SNEGSKA (reference sequence). V gave up 5 bases and J gave up 0 bases, with 8 bases separating them. The CDR3 runs 12 residues. CDR3: CSARRASYEQYF. The CDR3 coding sequence is TGCAGTGCTCGGCGAGCCTCCTACGAGCAGTACTTC.

CDR3: CASSLYNTGELFF. CDR3 nucleotide sequence: TGTGCCAGCAGCCTATACAACACCGGGGAGCTGTTTTTT. J is TRBJ2-2 and V is TRBV12-3 or TRBV12-4; no definite D call. The V end lost 6 bases, the J end lost 2 bases, and 7 bases lay between the germline ends. The CDR3 contains 13 residues.

This clonotype was counted a single time. A read error is possible here, since a much larger clone lies one base away. The chain combines TRBV12-5 with TRBJ2-5, with 7 bases fitting TRBD1. V was pared by 0 bases and J by 10 bases, with 8 bases of the junction left unmatched. This CDR3 has 14 amino acids. Germline V lookup: CDR1 LGHNT, CDR2 FRNRAP. In DNA form, the CDR3 reads TGTGCTAGTGGTTTGGTATGGGACAGTTGTGGCCAGTACTTC. It translates to CASGLVWDSCGQYF.

This clonotype was seen only a few times. V and J are TRBV28 and TRBJ2-7, with a weak D call TRBD2 (6 bases). This CDR3 is 13 amino acids long. V was pared by 6 bases and J by 7 bases, with 16 bases between. Germline CDR1 is MDHEN and CDR2 is SYDVKM. The CDR3 reads CASSQDYLSEQYF. CDR3 sequence (DNA): TGTGCCAGCAGCCAGGACTACCTGTCGGAGCAGTACTTC.

This clonotype was seen more than once but under ten times. The CDR3 here is CSARDQDRVGEAFF. Written as DNA, the CDR3 is TGCAGTGCTAGAGACCAGGACAGGGTTGGTGAAGCTTTCTTT. The rearrangement uses TRBV20-1 and TRBJ1-1; 8 nucleotides match TRBD1. The CDR3 is made up of 14 amino acids. Germline V gene lookup returns CDR1 DFQATT and CDR2 SNEGSKA (reference sequence). Losses at the gene ends were 0 bases for V and 7 bases for J; bases not matched to a gene: 7.

The sample holds a few counts of this clonotype. This chain uses TRBV4-2 with TRBJ2-1; 7 bases are shared with TRBD2. Germline values: CDR1 LGHNA, CDR2 YNFKEQ. The CDR3 is made up of 16 amino acids. V shed 0 bases, J shed 2 bases, and the junction held 4 bases outside the gene matches. CDR3 sequence reads: CASSQDGGGAYNEQFF. The CDR3 bases are TGTGCCAGCAGCCAAGACGGGGGAGGGGCCTACAATGAGCAGTTCTTC.

V and J are TRBV7-9 and TRBJ2-1; D might be TRBD1 (6 bases). There are 14 residues in the CDR3. Trimming cost V 1 base and J 10 bases, with 14 bases left between them. Germline assignment: CDR1 SEHNR and CDR2 FQNEAQ (reference sequence). The CDR3 spells CASSLEGHRGEQFF. The CDR3 nucleotides read TGTGCCAGCAGCTTAGAGGGACACCGAGGGGAGCAGTTCTTC.

This clonotype was seen repeatedly, ten times or more. The chain combines TRBV4-1 with TRBJ2-2; a possible D gene is TRBD1 (5 bases). With 4 bases removed from V and 4 bases from J, the gap between germline ends came to 13 bases. The germline V gene encodes CDR1 MGHRA and CDR2 YSYEKL. The CDR3 has 15 amino acids. The CDR3 spells CASSLGQGSTGELFF. CDR3 bases: TGCGCCAGCAGCCTTGGGCAGGGTTCCACCGGGGAGCTGTTTTTT.

This clonotype was seen at least ten times. The chain joins TRBV2 to TRBJ1-1, with no clear D. The V and J ends lost 6 bases and 0 bases respectively, with 11 bases between them. The CDR3 is made up of 14 amino acids. Per germline, CDR1 SNHLY and CDR2 FYNNEI. Written as DNA, the CDR3 is TGTGCCAGCAGCCTGGTGGCTATGAACACTGAAGCTTTCTTT. Its translation: CASSLVAMNTEAFF.

In its sample, this clonotype was seen many times. The chain combines TRBV18 with TRBJ2-5; D unresolved. Germline assignment: CDR1 KGHSH and CDR2 LQKENI. Between the trimmed V and J ends, which lost 6 bases and 2 bases, there was a span of 16 bases. The CDR3 contains 15 residues. CDR3 region: CASSPSRSNQETQYF. The DNA for the CDR3 is TGTGCCAGCTCGCCATCCAGAAGCAATCAAGAGACCCAGTACTTC.

The chain couples TRBV27 to TRBJ2-7, with a weak D call TRBD1 (6 bases). The germline V and J ends were trimmed by 2 bases and 6 bases, with 17 bases remaining between them. CDR3 size: 15 residues. The germline V gene encodes CDR1 MNHEY and CDR2 SMNVEV (reference sequence). This chain's CDR3 is CASSLGPGEWREQYF. The DNA of the CDR3 is TGTGCCAGCAGTTTAGGGCCAGGGGAGTGGCGCGAGCAGTACTTC.

This clonotype was counted between two and nine times. The V call is TRBV20-1, the J call TRBJ2-3, with 13 positions matching TRBD2. Trimming cost V 3 bases and J 0 bases; bases outside gene matches: 15. The CDR3 is 20 amino acids. Germline V lookup: CDR1 DFQATT, CDR2 SNEGSKA (reference sequence). CDR3 in DNA: TGCAGTGCTAGCCAGGGACTAGCGGGGATAAGACGGGGGAGCACAGATACGCAGTATTTT. The encoded protein is CSASQGLAGIRRGSTDTQYF.

This clonotype was picked up many times. J is TRBJ2-3 and V is TRBV4-3; D is unresolved. In germline, CDR1 is LGHNA, CDR2 YSLEER. V dropped 0 bases and J dropped 2 bases, with 9 bases sitting between them. The CDR3 consists of 15 residues. The CDR3, as DNA: TGCGCCAGCAGCCAAGATCGGGCCACCACAGATACGCAGTATTTT. It specifies CASSQDRATTDTQYF.

This clonotype showed up just once. Being one base from a much bigger clone, this may be a read error. The chain joins TRBV11-2 to TRBJ1-1; D is uncertain. The CDR3 runs to 14 residues. Germline CDR1 reads SGHAT; CDR2 reads FQNNGV. The CDR3 protein is CASRLRRPDTEAFF. The CDR3, as DNA: TGTGCCAGCCGCTTACGGAGGCCCGACACTGAAGCTTTCTTT.

In its sample, this clonotype was seen a few times. The J gene is TRBJ2-7, the V gene TRBV7-9; D uncertain. The CDR3 is 13 residues long. V was cut by 5 bases and J by 2 bases, with 10 bases left in between. Germline V lookup: CDR1 SEHNR, CDR2 FQNEAQ (reference sequence). The CDR3 sequence is CASSPFLTYEQYF. In DNA form, the CDR3 reads TGTGCCAGCAGCCCTTTCCTCACCTACGAGCAGTACTTC.

As concerns this clonotype: This sequence is one base from a far larger clone and is likely a read error. This sequence joins TRBV2 and TRBJ2-7; D might be TRBD1 (5 bases). Per the germline V gene, CDR1 is SNHLY and CDR2 is FYNNEI. This CDR3 contains 14 residues. CDR3 bases: TGTGCCAGCAGTGAAGGTCAGGGTGCCTACAAGCAGTACTTC. This translates into CASSEGQGAYKQYF.

With respect to this clonotype: This could be a read error, since a much larger clone is one nucleotide away. This chain connects TRBV20-1 to TRBJ2-3; TRBD2 might be the D (5 bases). V was cut by 0 bases and J by 3 bases, with 19 bases left in between. CDR3 length: 17 residues. Per germline, CDR1 DFQATT and CDR2 SNEGSKA (reference sequence). The CDR3 reads CSARDEIYSDHTDTQYF. The DNA of the CDR3 is TGCAGTGCTAGAGATGAAATTTATAGCGACCATACAGATACGCAGTATTTT.